The clone carrying this T cell receptor beta chain appeared once. Antigen specificity is unknown. This record comes from a study of shared clonotypes between healthy human individuals. Overall study results and limits: Roughly 5% of naive CD4 clonotypes were shared across a few donors. Relative to clonotypes present in all four donors, those not shared had lower generation probabilities.

The germline V gene encodes CDR1 SGHNT and CDR2 YYREEE (reference sequence). The V end lost 4 bases, the J end lost 8 bases, and 12 bases lay between the germline ends. The CDR3 sequence is 12 residues long. Genomic DNA from each subset was divided evenly over several immunoSEQ plates. Clones were sequenced by immunoSEQ multiplex PCR, and TCRdb holds only the in-frame ones, with some missing. The table has roughly 550,000 clones, just under 97% seen once. CD45RO-negative, CCR7-positively selected cells formed the naive CD8 fraction, excluding terminally differentiated effector memory CD45RA+ cells. Caucasian adults residing in Nashville, Tennessee made up all the donors.

The V gene is TRBV5-4, the J gene TRBJ1-2; D unclear. The source of this sequence is a woman aged 25 to 39 in good health. Sequences were obtained from naive CD8+ T cells sorted from blood. CDR3 region: CASSKDEGGYTF. CDR3 bases: TGTGCCAGCAGCAAAGACGAGGGAGGCTACACCTTC.